A single sample is the source of the 25 T cell receptor beta chains below, sequenced in a study of naive and memory T cell subsets. The beta constant-region primer was an equimolar mix of two oligonucleotides covering TRBC1 and TRBC2. TCRdb reprocessed the UMI-ligation and nested PCR reads via MiXCR and lists one record per CDR3 protein. Among about 85,000 distinct CDR3 sequences listed, around 14% were seen once. Sample: central memory CD4+ T cells from blood. These receptors all stem from a human donor in good health.

V is TRBV7-2 and J is TRBJ2-5; tentatively, D is TRBD1 or TRBD2 (5 bases each). Trimming stripped 6 bases from V and 1 base from J, with 15 bases between. The germline CDR1 and CDR2 sequences are SGHTA and FQGNSA. The CDR3 is 15 amino acids. In DNA, the CDR3 is TGTGCCAGCAGATCCGACGGGACCTTCCAAGAGACCCAGTACTTC. This translates into CASRSDGTFQETQYF.

This clonotype was observed many times. CDR3 bases: TGTGCCGGGACAGCTAGAAACACCATATATTTT. Translated: CAGTARNTIYF. The J gene is TRBJ1-3, the V gene TRBV7-2; TRBD1 aligns across 7 bases. Germline values: CDR1 SGHTA, CDR2 FQGNSA. With V trimmed by 11 bases and J by 5 bases, 3 bases remained unmatched. CDR3 length equals 11 residues.

This clonotype has just a few counts. In DNA form, the CDR3 reads TGCAGTGCTAAACAGGGCGCGGATAATTCACCCCTCCACTTT. The encoded protein is CSAKQGADNSPLHF. The genes are TRBV20-1 and TRBJ1-6, with D tentatively TRBD1 (6 bases). The germline V gene has CDR1 DFQATT and CDR2 SNEGSKA (reference sequence). CDR3 length: 14 residues. V lost 4 bases to trimming and J lost 5 bases, with 12 bases between them.

The CDR3 reads CASSLGGEPAYEQYF. CDR3 nucleotide sequence: TGTGCCAGCAGCTTAGGAGGGGAACCTGCGTACGAGCAGTACTTC. The V gene is TRBV5-4, the J gene TRBJ2-7, with D perhaps TRBD2 (6 bases). Germline CDR1 and CDR2: SGHNT and YYREEE (reference sequence). V was trimmed by 2 bases and J by 4 bases, leaving 16 bases between them. CDR3 length: 15 amino acids.

This clonotype was found once. This chain connects TRBV7-9 to TRBJ1-5, with TRBD1 matching over 8 bases. CDR3 size: 16 residues. Germline CDR1 SEHNR, CDR2 FQNEAQ (reference sequence). J was trimmed by 3 bases and V by 5 bases; bases with no gene match: 9. CDR3 region: CASSREQGGLNQPQHF. CDR3 DNA sequence: TGTGCCAGCAGCCGCGAACAGGGGGGCCTCAATCAGCCCCAGCATTTT.

V and J are TRBV6-5 and TRBJ1-1, with no clear D. The V end lost 2 bases, the J end lost 1 base, and 5 bases lay between the germline ends. The CDR3 has 13 amino acids. Germline assignment: CDR1 MNHEY and CDR2 SVGAGI. The chain's CDR3 is CASSYAPNTEAFF. CDR3 sequence (DNA): TGTGCCAGCAGTTACGCCCCGAACACTGAAGCTTTCTTT.

The gene calls are TRBV19 and TRBJ2-2, with a tentative D call TRBD2 (5 bases). The V end was cut by 3 bases, the J end by 5 bases, with 16 bases between. CDR1 LNHDA and CDR2 SQIVND come from the germline V gene (reference sequence). The CDR3 runs 16 residues. The CDR3, as DNA: TGTGCCAGTAGTATGGGGAGAAGGCTTGCGACCGGGGAGCTGTTTTTT. Protein: CASSMGRRLATGELFF.

The V and J genes are TRBV9 and TRBJ2-5, with D perhaps matching TRBD1 (5 bases). The CDR3 runs 14 residues. Trimming shortened V by 0 bases and J by 4 bases, and 10 bases separated the two germline ends. The germline V gene has CDR1 SGDLS and CDR2 YYNGEE. The CDR3 region has the DNA TGTGCCAGCAGCGTAGGCCGGCAGGGAGAGACCCAGTACTTC. Translating it yields CASSVGRQGETQYF. The full variable domain, completed using reference TRBV9 and TRBJ2-5, is DSGVTQTPKHLITATGQRVTLRCSPRSGDLSVYWYQQSLDQGLQFLIQYYNGEERAKGNILERFSAQQFPDLHSELNLSSLELGDSALYFCASSVGRQGETQYFGPGTRLLVL.

Only a few counts were recorded for this clonotype. J is TRBJ2-2 and V is TRBV29-1, with 9 bases fitting TRBD2. The CDR3 contains 15 residues. Losses at the gene ends were 6 bases for V and 3 bases for J; bases not matched to a gene: 8. From germline, CDR1 is SQVTM and CDR2 ANQGSEA. CDR3 sequence: CSVLAGSSHTGELFF. The CDR3 DNA is TGCAGCGTCCTAGCGGGAAGCTCTCACACCGGGGAGCTGTTTTTT.

In this sample, this clonotype turned up many times. The chain uses TRBV20-1 and TRBJ2-3, with D perhaps matching TRBD1 (6 bases). CDR1 and CDR2 (germline): DFQATT, SNEGSKA (reference sequence). Trimming removed 6 bases at V and 0 bases at J, with 13 bases between. The CDR3 is 14 residues long. The CDR3 here is CSANRDPSTDTQYF. The CDR3 coding sequence is TGCAGTGCAAACAGGGACCCTAGCACAGATACGCAGTATTTT.

CDR3 DNA: TGTGCCAGCAGCTTAGGACTAGCGGGAGTCTACGAGCAGTACTTC. Translation: CASSLGLAGVYEQYF. V is TRBV7-8 and J is TRBJ2-7; 12 bases map to TRBD2. CDR3 length: 15 amino acids. V trimming: 1 base; J trimming: 3 bases; junction bases outside the gene matches: 1. Germline CDR1 reads SGHVS; CDR2 reads FQNEAQ.

This clonotype was found a few times. CDR3 protein: CASSIVDDTQYF. The CDR3 DNA is TGTGCCAGCAGCATTGTTGACGATACGCAGTATTTT. The chain is built from TRBV28 and TRBJ2-3; D unclear. The CDR3 sequence is 12 residues long. The V gene lost 6 bases and the J gene lost 6 bases, with 10 bases spanning the gap. Germline V gives CDR1 MDHEN, CDR2 SYDVKM.

The chain combines TRBV6-5 with TRBJ2-5; D uncertain. The CDR3 extends over 13 amino acids. The germline CDR1 and CDR2 sequences are MNHEY and SVGAGI. V was clipped by 5 bases and J by 1 base, with 8 bases between them. The CDR3 spells CASSGYIQETQYF. The CDR3 DNA reads as TGTGCCAGCAGTGGATACATCCAAGAGACCCAGTACTTC.

This clonotype showed up just a few times. The chain carries TRBV29-1 and TRBJ2-1, with D possibly being TRBD2 (5 bases). This CDR3 is 14 amino acids long. V was shortened by 6 bases and J by 8 bases, with 20 bases between the two germline ends. Germline V lookup: CDR1 SQVTM, CDR2 ANQGSEA. This CDR3 reads CSVLGGSFVDEQFF. The CDR3 region has the DNA TGCAGCGTCCTAGGTGGGAGTTTTGTCGATGAGCAGTTCTTC.

This chain uses TRBV28 with TRBJ1-1, with no clear D. Germline CDR1 reads MDHEN; CDR2 reads SYDVKM. Trimming stripped 7 bases from V and 1 base from J, with 10 bases between. This CDR3 region has 13 residues. This CDR3 reads CASKIPGNTEAFF. For the CDR3, the DNA is TGTGCCAGCAAGATTCCGGGGAACACTGAAGCTTTCTTT.

The genes are TRBV6-1 and TRBJ1-2; 8 bases fit TRBD1. The CDR3 totals 13 residues. Germline values: CDR1 MNHNS, CDR2 SASEGT. V trimming: 1 base; J trimming: 8 bases; junction bases outside the gene matches: 3. CDR3 bases: TGTGCCAGCAGTGAAGGGACAGGGAGAGGCTACACCTTC. Encoded protein: CASSEGTGRGYTF.

This clonotype has a handful of counts. The chain joins TRBV5-4 to TRBJ2-2, with 11 bases matching TRBD2. J lost 0 bases, V lost 1 base, and 5 bases had no gene match. The CDR3 spans 18 residues. Looked up from germline, CDR1 is SGHNT and CDR2 is YYREEE (reference sequence). CDR3 sequence reads: CASSLTSGGGANTGELFF. Here the CDR3 DNA reads TGTGCCAGCAGCTTGACTAGCGGGGGAGGAGCGAACACCGGGGAGCTGTTTTTT.

This clonotype occurred a few times. The rearrangement links TRBV6-6 to TRBJ1-5; D perhaps matches TRBD1 (5 bases). V was clipped by 2 bases and J by 2 bases, with 10 bases between them. Germline CDR1 reads MNHNY; CDR2 reads SVGAGI (reference sequence). The CDR3 runs to 15 residues. CDR3 DNA: TGTGCCAGCAGTTACGAAGGGGAGCGCAATCAGCCCCAGCATTTT. Translated: CASSYEGERNQPQHF.

The sample holds a few counts of this clonotype. The rearrangement links TRBV27 to TRBJ2-3; D is unresolved. With 5 bases removed from V and 4 bases from J, the gap between germline ends came to 10 bases. This CDR3 spans 13 amino acids. Germline CDR1 reads MNHEY; CDR2 reads SMNVEV (reference sequence). CDR3 loop: CASSAANSDTQYF. As DNA, the CDR3 is TGTGCCAGCAGTGCCGCGAACTCAGATACGCAGTATTTT.

This clonotype was seen more than once but under ten times. The chain has TRBV5-1 and TRBJ2-7; D gene ambiguous. V was shortened by 4 bases and J by 7 bases, with 9 bases between the two germline ends. The germline CDR1 and CDR2 sequences are SGHRS and YFSETQ. The CDR3 totals 11 residues. The CDR3 loop reads CASSAVGEQYF. The CDR3 bases are TGCGCCAGCAGCGCCGTAGGAGAGCAGTACTTC. Filled out from reference TRBV5-1 and TRBJ2-7, the complete variable domain reads KAGVTQTPRYLIKTRGQQVTLSCSPISGHRSVSWYQQTPGQGLQFLFEYFSETQRNKGNFPGRFSGRQFSNSRSEMNVSTLELGDSALYLCASSAVGEQYFGPGTRLTVT.

This clonotype was recorded at least ten times. The chain carries TRBV20-1 and TRBJ2-1; unclear D gene. The CDR3 length is 16 residues. Trimming pared 4 bases from V and 3 bases from J, leaving 19 bases between. CDR1 DFQATT and CDR2 SNEGSKA come from the germline V gene (reference sequence). CDR3 coding DNA: TGCAGTGCTATCTCCCCTGAACCCTGGCACTACAATGAGCAGTTCTTC. Its translation is CSAISPEPWHYNEQFF.

This clonotype was picked up a small number of times. The chain couples TRBV2 to TRBJ1-1, with D uncertain. The CDR3 covers 13 residues. Trimming took off 2 bases at V and 0 bases at J, with 4 bases between the two ends. In germline, CDR1 is SNHLY, CDR2 FYNNEI. Written as DNA, the CDR3 is TGTGCCAGCAGTGAAATCGTGAACACTGAAGCTTTCTTT. It specifies CASSEIVNTEAFF.

This clonotype was counted many times. The chain combines TRBV5-1 with TRBJ2-7, with a weak D call TRBD1 (5 bases). In germline, CDR1 is SGHRS, CDR2 YFSETQ. This CDR3 has 14 amino acids. Trimming left V 4 bases short and J 2 bases short, with 13 bases between. The CDR3: CASSPGQQTYEQYF. As DNA, the CDR3 is TGCGCCAGCAGCCCCGGACAACAAACCTACGAGCAGTACTTC.

This clonotype occurred many times. The gene calls are TRBV6-5 and TRBJ2-5, with D possibly being TRBD2 (5 bases). The CDR3 loop spans 15 amino acids. The germline CDR1 and CDR2 sequences are MNHEY and SVGAGI. Trimming pared 0 bases from V and 4 bases from J, leaving 12 bases between. CDR3 in amino acids: CASSYSGGPLETQYF. The CDR3, as DNA: TGTGCCAGCAGTTACTCCGGCGGGCCGTTAGAGACCCAGTACTTC.

This clonotype was seen many times. This chain connects TRBV5-1 to TRBJ2-6, with D unclear. CDR1 SGHRS and CDR2 YFSETQ come from the germline V gene. Trimming removed 2 bases from V and 0 bases from J, with 9 bases in between. The CDR3 totals 16 residues. The chain's CDR3 is CASSFWTSSGANVLTF. DNA for the CDR3: TGCGCCAGCAGCTTCTGGACGAGCTCTGGGGCCAACGTCCTGACTTTC.